This T cell receptor (beta chain) was obtained from a study of blood T cell repertoires in COVID-19. Study-level information: PBMCs, B-cell-depleted T cells, or T cells were the source of the cDNA or gDNA that made up the material.

With V trimmed by 2 bases and J by 3 bases, 6 bases remained unmatched. Germline V gives CDR1 MNHEY, CDR2 SVGEGT. CDR3 length equals 15 residues. TCRdb's copy holds only in-frame clones and misses some; the assay was immunoSEQ multiplex PCR. The data show 140,000 to 150,000 clones, around 86% seen once. The chain employs TRBV6-2 or TRBV6-3 and TRBJ1-1; 7 bases line up with TRBD1. Sequencing was carried out using peripheral blood. The clonotype originates from a man aged 50 to 59 who had recovered from COVID-19. The CDR3 sequence: CASSYARGAYTEAFF. The CDR3 DNA sequence: TGTGCCAGCAGTTACGCCAGGGGGGCATACACTGAAGCTTTCTTT.